This TCR beta chain was recovered during a study of blood T cell repertoires in COVID-19. Assay: immunoSEQ multiplex PCR; the TCRdb copy retains only in-frame clones and omits some. The sample carries around 91,000 clones, approximately 85% recorded once. The V end was cut by 4 bases, the J end by 6 bases, with 10 bases between. In germline, CDR1 is MGHDK, CDR2 SYGVNS. This CDR3 comprises 12 residues. This receptor was obtained from a human donor in a cohort sampled during active COVID-19. V and J are TRBV25-1 and TRBJ2-7; tentative D call: TRBD2 (5 bases). Sequencing input: peripheral blood. The CDR3 sequence: CASSAGRGEQYF. CDR3 DNA: TGTGCCAGCAGTGCCGGCCGGGGCGAGCAGTACTTC.